Shown below are 11 T cell receptor beta chains from a single sample sequenced in a study of beta chain features in type 1 diabetes. The authors reverse transcribed all of the isolated RNA, so sequencing captured expressed TCRB transcripts. Measured with immunoSEQ multiplex PCR; TCRdb has only the in-frame clones, and not every one. The table shows some 220,000 clones, with roughly 10% occurring only once. The sample comprised central memory CD4+ T cells from blood. The receptors were sampled from a man aged 18-30 years in good health.

The chain carries TRBV6-5 and TRBJ2-5; D not certain. The length of the CDR3 is 13 residues. Germline V gene sequence: CDR1 MNHEY, CDR2 SVGAGI. The germline V and J ends were trimmed by 8 bases and 5 bases, with 15 bases remaining between them. The DNA of the CDR3 is TGTGCCAGCGGCGGCCAAGAGGACGAGACCCAGTACTTC. Its translation is CASGGQEDETQYF.

The chain is built from TRBV11-2 and TRBJ2-1; a weak D match, TRBD2 (6 bases). The CDR3 contains 17 residues. The germline gives CDR1 SGHAT, CDR2 FQNNGV. V lost 0 bases and J 5 bases, leaving 17 bases between the germline ends. CDR3: CASSLDQLGTPNNEQFF. The CDR3 coding sequence is TGTGCCAGCAGCTTAGATCAGCTCGGGACTCCCAACAATGAGCAGTTCTTC.

The V and J genes are TRBV6-6 and TRBJ1-2; D may be TRBD1 (5 bases). The germline V and J ends were trimmed by 0 bases and 6 bases, with 17 bases remaining between them. The germline V gene has CDR1 MNHNY and CDR2 SVGAGI (reference sequence). This CDR3 has 16 amino acids. The CDR3 DNA reads as TGTGCCAGCAGTTACTCCGGGACTGCCGATTTGGATGGCTACACCTTC. As protein: CASSYSGTADLDGYTF.

This clone has a handful of counts. The rearrangement joins TRBV9 to TRBJ2-1, with D hard to call. The CDR3 has 15 amino acids. Between the trimmed V and J ends, which lost 0 bases and 1 base, there was a span of 8 bases. Germline V gives CDR1 SGDLS, CDR2 YYNGEE. In nucleotides, the CDR3 is TGTGCCAGCAGCGTAGCGGCGTCGTCCTACAATGAGCAGTTCTTC. It specifies CASSVAASSYNEQFF.

This clone was detected a few times. This chain connects TRBV7-8 to TRBJ2-3, with 11 bases that match TRBD2. CDR3 length: 16 amino acids. The germline gives CDR1 SGHVS, CDR2 FQNEAQ. The V and J ends lost 4 bases and 3 bases, in that order; junction bases with no gene match: 6. In nucleotides, the CDR3 is TGTGCCAGCAGCTCCTCCGGGACTAGCGGAACAGATACGCAGTATTTT. Its translation: CASSSSGTSGTDTQYF. The complete variable domain, with remaining parts taken from reference TRBV7-8 and TRBJ2-3, reads GAGVSQSPRYKVAKRGQDVALRCDPISGHVSLFWYQQALGQGPEFLTYFQNEAQLDKSGLPSDRFFAERPEGSVSTLKIQRTQQEDSAVYLCASSSSGTSGTDTQYFGPGTRLTVL.

This clone was counted only a few times. The genes are TRBV20-1 and TRBJ2-1; no definite D call. This CDR3 is 11 amino acids long. CDR1 DFQATT and CDR2 SNEGSKA come from the germline V gene (reference sequence). Trimming took off 0 bases at V and 11 bases at J, with 8 bases between the two ends. The DNA of the CDR3 is TGCAGTGCTAGAGATGCCTGGAAGCAGTTCTTC. Protein: CSARDAWKQFF.

The chain joins TRBV5-1 to TRBJ2-1; unclear D gene. Deletions cut 4 bases from V and 9 bases from J, with 17 bases between. This CDR3 is built from 14 residues. Germline CDR1 reads SGHRS; CDR2 reads YFSETQ. CDR3 in amino acids: CASSPNPRKLEQFF. In DNA form, the CDR3 reads TGCGCCAGCAGCCCAAACCCCCGGAAACTTGAGCAGTTCTTC.

This clone was found once. The chain employs TRBV19 and TRBJ2-5; no clear D. Germline CDR1 reads LNHDA; CDR2 reads SQIVND (reference sequence). V dropped 3 bases and J dropped 2 bases, with 7 bases sitting between them. The CDR3 loop spans 13 amino acids. In DNA, the CDR3 is TGTGCCAGTAGTATGGTCGGACAAGAGACCCAGTACTTC. Protein: CASSMVGQETQYF.

At least ten counts were recorded for this clone. The chain has TRBV18 and TRBJ2-7; no definite D call. The CDR3 totals 12 residues. The V end lost 1 base, the J end lost 4 bases, and 5 bases lay between the germline ends. Germline CDR1 and CDR2: KGHSH and LQKENI. The CDR3 loop is CASSPQEYEQYF. In DNA form, the CDR3 reads TGTGCCAGCTCACCACAGGAATACGAGCAGTACTTC.

This chain joins TRBV7-2 and TRBJ2-4, with D unresolved. The CDR3 is 14 residues long. Trimming cost V 2 bases and J 9 bases, with 14 bases left between them. Germline V lookup: CDR1 SGHTA, CDR2 FQGNSA. CDR3 protein: CASSLSDQDGIQYF. The DNA for the CDR3 is TGTGCCAGCAGCTTATCGGACCAGGATGGCATTCAGTACTTC. The complete variable domain, with remaining parts taken from reference TRBV7-2 and TRBJ2-4, reads GAGVSQSPSNKVTEKGKDVELRCDPISGHTALYWYRQSLGQGLEFLIYFQGNSAPDKSGLPSDRFSAERTGGSVSTLTIQRTQQEDSAVYLCASSLSDQDGIQYFGAGTRLSVL.

The chain combines TRBV9 with TRBJ2-7; 9 nucleotides align to TRBD2. Germline trimming cut 0 bases from V and 4 bases from J; bases unmatched to any gene: 2. Germline CDR1 reads SGDLS; CDR2 reads YYNGEE. The CDR3 is 14 amino acids. For the CDR3, the DNA is TGTGCCAGCAGCGTAGCTACTAGCGGGTACGAGCAGTACTTC. This codes for CASSVATSGYEQYF.